These 20 T cell receptor beta chains were sequenced from one sample in a study of regulatory T cells in long-lasting Graves disease (dated by TCRdb to about 2021). The library relied on multiplex PCR. Data came from an Illumina HiSeq 4000. TCR beta libraries were built with iRepertoire HTBI primers and Arm-PCR amplification of CDR3 regions. TCRdb took the public reads, trimmed them with fastp at Q25, ran MiXCR for clone calling and kept in-frame beta chains. All rows with the same CDR3 protein become a single entry with the most common DNA and genes. The table for this sample lists roughly 400,000 distinct CDR3 sequences; over 20% of them were counted only once. The ten largest clonotypes hold roughly an eighth of the sample. The time point label on this specimen signifies: persistent/refractory GD, antithyroid drugs over 5 years with positive TRAb. For both TCR sequencing and RNA sequencing, RNA was extracted from PBMCs using TRIzol.

This material consisted of peripheral blood mononuclear cells (PBMCs), taken when the disease was refractory, from a patient treated with antithyroid drugs. The receptors were gathered from a female donor with Graves disease.

This clonotype showed up many times. J is TRBJ2-7 and V is TRBV2, with 8 bases that match TRBD1. From germline, CDR1 is SNHLY and CDR2 FYNNEI. With 6 bases clipped from V and 2 bases from J, the junction kept 6 bases outside the gene matches. The CDR3 length is 14 residues. CDR3 loop: CASSPDRVTYEQYF. The CDR3, as DNA: TGTGCCAGCAGCCCGGACAGGGTAACCTACGAGCAGTACTTC.

V is TRBV11-3 and J is TRBJ1-6; 7 bases map to TRBD1. Trimming cost V 4 bases and J 3 bases; bases outside gene matches: 6. The CDR3 runs to 16 residues. CDR1 is SGHNT, CDR2 YENEEA, per germline. CDR3 in amino acids: CASSSRQGHYNSPLHF. The CDR3 bases are TGTGCCAGCAGCTCCAGACAGGGCCACTATAATTCACCCCTCCACTTT. Supplemented by reference TRBV11-3 and TRBJ1-6, the full variable domain reads EAGVVQSPRYKIIEKKQPVAFWCNPISGHNTLYWYLQNLGQGPELLIRYENEEAVDDSQLPKDRFSAERLKGVDSTLKIQPAELGDSAVYLCASSSRQGHYNSPLHFGNGTRLTVT.

This clonotype was found many times. The genes are TRBV2 and TRBJ1-5; D is uncertain. V gave up 3 bases and J gave up 7 bases, with 13 bases separating them. This CDR3 region has 14 residues. Germline V gene data show CDR1 as SNHLY and CDR2 as FYNNEI. The DNA of the CDR3 is TGTGCCAGCAGTGACGACACCATTACCCAGCCCCAGCATTTT. Translated: CASSDDTITQPQHF.

This chain uses TRBV4-1 with TRBJ2-5, with 11 bases fitting TRBD2. The CDR3 is made up of 18 amino acids. Germline V gene sequence: CDR1 MGHRA, CDR2 YSYEKL. V lost 0 bases and J lost 4; bases outside the gene matches: 10. The CDR3 sequence: CASSQDATGLAVLETQYF. The CDR3 DNA reads TGCGCCAGCAGCCAAGATGCTACGGGACTAGCGGTTTTAGAGACCCAGTACTTC.

This clonotype was recorded at least ten times. The rearrangement links TRBV28 to TRBJ2-2, with a possible D match to TRBD2 (6 bases). The CDR3 loop spans 15 amino acids. Per the germline V gene, CDR1 is MDHEN and CDR2 is SYDVKM. Trimming took off 6 bases at V and 0 bases at J, with 11 bases between the two ends. The CDR3 DNA reads TGTGCCAGCAGCTTAGCGGAGGCGAACACCGGGGAGCTGTTTTTT. Translating gives CASSLAEANTGELFF.

This clonotype was counted at least ten times. V usage is TRBV2 and J usage is TRBJ2-7; possible D gene TRBD2, 6 bases. Germline lookup yields CDR1 SNHLY and CDR2 FYNNEI. Trimming cost V 4 bases and J 1 base, with 29 bases left between them. The CDR3 is 20 residues long. The CDR3 loop is CASSVVAAGRGVERSYEQYF. CDR3 DNA sequence: TGTGCCAGCAGTGTTGTTGCAGCGGGTCGAGGGGTCGAACGGTCCTACGAGCAGTACTTC.

In its sample, this clonotype was seen a few times. The chain carries TRBV6-1 and TRBJ2-4; 8 bases are a match to TRBD1. Trimming cost V 3 bases and J 9 bases; bases outside gene matches: 10. The CDR3 spans 15 residues. CDR1 and CDR2 (germline): MNHNS, SASEGT. CDR3 DNA sequence: TGTGCCAGCAGTGAGGGGGGACAGGTACGCGGCATTCAGTACTTC. It codes for CASSEGGQVRGIQYF.

This clonotype was counted at least ten times. The chain employs TRBV6-1 and TRBJ2-7; a weak D match, TRBD1 (5 bases). The CDR3 is 14 residues long. Trimming took 8 bases from V and 4 from J, leaving 18 bases between them. Germline CDR1 is MNHNS and CDR2 is SASEGT. Here the CDR3 DNA reads TGTGCCAGCGGGGAAGGGGCACGAGAATACGAGCAGTACTTC. It specifies CASGEGAREYEQYF.

The chain joins TRBV4-1 to TRBJ2-7; 7 bases agree with TRBD2. Trimming took 0 bases from V and 6 from J; bases not matched to a gene: 8. The CDR3 runs 15 residues. Germline V gene data show CDR1 as MGHRA and CDR2 as YSYEKL. The chain's CDR3 is CASSQDEAGVAEQYF. CDR3 in DNA: TGCGCCAGCAGCCAAGATGAGGCGGGAGTCGCCGAGCAGTACTTC.

This clonotype was seen only a few times. In DNA form, the CDR3 reads TGTGCCGACCAAGGGGCACTCAGCACAGATACGCAGTATTTT. Translation gives CADQGALSTDTQYF. J is TRBJ2-3 and V is TRBV7-3; possible D gene TRBD1, 5 bases. Germline CDR1 is SGHTA and CDR2 is FQGTGA. CDR3 length: 14 amino acids. The germline V and J ends were trimmed by 11 bases and 0 bases, with 15 bases remaining between them. Combining the CDR3 with reference TRBV7-3 and TRBJ2-3 gives the whole variable domain GAGVSQTPSNKVTEKGKYVELRCDPISGHTALYWYRQSLGQGPEFLIYFQGTGAADDSGLPNDRFFAVRPEGSVSTLKIQRTERGDSAVYLCADQGALSTDTQYFGPGTRLTVL.

This clonotype was picked up many times. The J gene is TRBJ1-5, the V gene TRBV10-3; possible D gene TRBD1, 5 bases. Per the germline V gene, CDR1 is ENHRY and CDR2 is SYGVKD. This CDR3 comprises 13 residues. Trimming left V 6 bases short and J 12 bases short, with 18 bases between. CDR3: CAISRGDGRGQHF. For the CDR3, the DNA is TGTGCCATCAGCCGAGGGGACGGCCGAGGCCAGCATTTT.

This clonotype was seen more than once but under ten times. The chain recombines TRBV7-6 with TRBJ2-7, with TRBD2 matching over 12 bases. V shed 4 bases and J 4 bases; nucleotides not matched to a gene: 11. Germline loops: CDR1 SGHVS, CDR2 FNYEAQ. CDR3 length: 17 amino acids. CDR3 DNA: TGTGCCAGCAGCTCGGGAATACTAGCGGGAGGAGGGTACGAGCAGTACTTC. Translating gives CASSSGILAGGGYEQYF.

Written as DNA, the CDR3 is TGTGCCAGCAGTGGGAGAATCTACAATGAGCAGTTCTTC. Residues: CASSGRIYNEQFF. J is TRBJ2-1 and V is TRBV2; D not resolved. This CDR3 has 13 residues. V was pared by 4 bases and J by 3 bases, with 7 bases between. Germline CDR1 is SNHLY and CDR2 is FYNNEI.

This clonotype was found many times. The chain combines TRBV5-1 with TRBJ2-2; TRBD1 or TRBD2 may be the D gene (5 bases each). This CDR3 comprises 15 residues. Trimming removed 6 bases from V and 2 bases from J, with 14 bases in between. Germline V gene lookup returns CDR1 SGHRS and CDR2 YFSETQ. CDR3 protein: CASTGAGTNTGELFF. CDR3 DNA: TGCGCCAGCACCGGGGCCGGCACCAACACCGGGGAGCTGTTTTTT. The full variable domain, rest sourced from reference TRBV5-1 and TRBJ2-2, is KAGVTQTPRYLIKTRGQQVTLSCSPISGHRSVSWYQQTPGQGLQFLFEYFSETQRNKGNFPGRFSGRQFSNSRSEMNVSTLELGDSALYLCASTGAGTNTGELFFGEGSRLTVL.

This clonotype was recorded many times. This CDR3 is CASSLNSGSIGEQFF. The CDR3 DNA follows: TGTGCCAGCAGCTTGAATAGCGGGAGTATAGGTGAGCAGTTCTTC. V usage is TRBV7-3 and J usage is TRBJ2-1, with 9 bases that match TRBD2. After removal of 3 bases from V and 9 bases from J, the junction contained 9 bases not matched to a gene. The CDR3 has 15 residues. Germline V gene data show CDR1 as SGHTA and CDR2 as FQGTGA.

The chain uses TRBV28 and TRBJ2-1; 8 bases line up with TRBD2. The trim removed 7 bases at V and 7 bases at J, leaving 9 bases unmatched. The CDR3 totals 14 residues. CDR1 and CDR2 (germline): MDHEN, SYDVKM. The CDR3 nucleotides read TGTGCCAGCATCCCGGGACTAGTTGAGAATGAGCAGTTCTTC. Its protein product is CASIPGLVENEQFF.

This clonotype was seen at least ten times. The rearrangement uses TRBV29-1 and TRBJ2-7; 7 nucleotides align to TRBD2. The J segment lost 7 bases and the V segment lost 4 bases, leaving 7 bases of the junction unmatched. CDR3 length equals 12 residues. Germline CDR1 and CDR2: SQVTM and ANQGSEA. In DNA, the CDR3 is TGCAGCGTTGGCGGGACTACGGGGGAGCAGTACTTC. Protein product: CSVGGTTGEQYF.

CDR3 in DNA: TGCGCCAGTCTTCTAACGGGAGATCCCACAGATACGCAGTATTTT. Translation: CASLLTGDPTDTQYF. The chain is built from TRBV5-1 and TRBJ2-3; a possible D gene is TRBD2 (6 bases). V was trimmed by 8 bases and J by 2 bases, leaving 18 bases between them. This CDR3 has 15 residues. Germline CDR1 is SGHRS and CDR2 is YFSETQ.

Points on this clonotype: Just one base apart from a much larger clone, this may be a read error. CDR3 region: CASRGLGGRYEQYF. Here the CDR3 DNA reads TGTGCCAGCAGAGGACTGGGTGGGAGATACGAGCAGTACTTC. The chain employs TRBV28 and TRBJ2-7, with D possibly matching TRBD2 (5 bases). Germline assignment: CDR1 MDHEN and CDR2 SYDVKM. V lost 6 bases to trimming and J lost 4 bases, with 16 bases between them. The CDR3 sequence is 14 residues long.

The chain is built from TRBV7-9 and TRBJ1-1, with TRBD1 as a possible D gene (5 bases). With 6 bases removed from V and 0 bases from J, the gap between germline ends came to 11 bases. Germline V gives CDR1 SEHNR, CDR2 FQNEAQ (reference sequence). The CDR3 sequence is 14 residues long. The chain's CDR3 is CASRHRFMNTEAFF. CDR3 DNA sequence: TGTGCCAGCAGACACAGGTTCATGAACACTGAAGCTTTCTTT.